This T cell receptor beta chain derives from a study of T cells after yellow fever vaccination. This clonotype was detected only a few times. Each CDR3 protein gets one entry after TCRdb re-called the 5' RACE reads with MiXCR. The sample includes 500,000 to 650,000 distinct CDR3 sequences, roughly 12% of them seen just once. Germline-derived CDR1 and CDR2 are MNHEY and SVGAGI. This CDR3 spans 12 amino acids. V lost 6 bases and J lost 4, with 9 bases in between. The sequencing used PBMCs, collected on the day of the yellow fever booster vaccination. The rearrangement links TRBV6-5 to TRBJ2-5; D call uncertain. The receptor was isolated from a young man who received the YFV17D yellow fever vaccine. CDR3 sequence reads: CASSHRRETQYF. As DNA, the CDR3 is TGTGCCAGCAGCCATAGGAGAGAGACCCAGTACTTC.